This T cell receptor beta chain was retrieved from a study of blood T cell repertoires in COVID-19. Study summary: The study drew acute and convalescent COVID-19 samples from the United States, Italy and Spain. T cells, B-cell-depleted T cells, or PBMCs supplied cDNA or gDNA.

In the source study's methods: Reference gene primer amplification yielded estimated nucleated cell counts. The assay was immunoSEQ multiplex PCR, and TCRdb's table has in-frame clones only and misses some. V, J and clone size are those of that table, while D and trimming were read from the DNA. The sample shows 28,000 or so clones, around 87% of them seen only once. The CDR3 spans 16 residues. The germline V gene encodes CDR1 SGHDT and CDR2 YYEEEE. Trimming cost V 4 bases and J 4 bases; bases outside gene matches: 13. The chain joins TRBV5-6 to TRBJ1-2; 7 nucleotides line up with TRBD1. The sequenced sample was peripheral blood. The receptor was derived from a man in his 70s with acute or convalescent COVID-19. CDR3 protein: CASSAETGLASYGYTF. The CDR3 coding sequence is TGTGCCAGCAGCGCCGAGACAGGGTTGGCGTCCTATGGCTACACCTTC.